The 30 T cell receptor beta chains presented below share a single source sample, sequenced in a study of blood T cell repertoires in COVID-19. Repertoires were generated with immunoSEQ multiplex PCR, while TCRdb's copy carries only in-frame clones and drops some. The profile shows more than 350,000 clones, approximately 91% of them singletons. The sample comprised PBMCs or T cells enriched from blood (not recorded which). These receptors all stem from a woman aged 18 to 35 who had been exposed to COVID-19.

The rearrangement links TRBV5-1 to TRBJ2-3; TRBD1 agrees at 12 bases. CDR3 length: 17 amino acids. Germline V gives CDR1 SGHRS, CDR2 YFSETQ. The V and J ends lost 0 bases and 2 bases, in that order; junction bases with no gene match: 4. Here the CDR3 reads CASSLEGTGGFTDTQYF. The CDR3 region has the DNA TGCGCCAGCAGCTTGGAAGGGACAGGGGGCTTCACAGATACGCAGTATTTT.

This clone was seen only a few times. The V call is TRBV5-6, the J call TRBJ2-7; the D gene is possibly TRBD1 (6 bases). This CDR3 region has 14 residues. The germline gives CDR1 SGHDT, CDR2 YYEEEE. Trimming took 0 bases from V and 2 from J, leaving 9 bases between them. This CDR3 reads CASSLGTEPYEQYF. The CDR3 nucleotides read TGTGCCAGCAGCTTGGGGACAGAACCCTACGAGCAGTACTTC.

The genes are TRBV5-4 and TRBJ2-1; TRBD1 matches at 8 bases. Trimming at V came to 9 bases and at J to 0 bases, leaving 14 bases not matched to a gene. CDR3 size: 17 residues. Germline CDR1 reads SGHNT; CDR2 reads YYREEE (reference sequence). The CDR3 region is CATQGAVSPSSYNEQFF. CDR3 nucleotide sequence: TGTGCCACCCAGGGGGCGGTGAGCCCTAGCTCCTACAATGAGCAGTTCTTC.

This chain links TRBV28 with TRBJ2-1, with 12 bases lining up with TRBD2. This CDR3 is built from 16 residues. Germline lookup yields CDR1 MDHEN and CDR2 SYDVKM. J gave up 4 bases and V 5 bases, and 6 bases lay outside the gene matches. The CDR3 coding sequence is TGTGCCAGCAGTCCGGGACTAGCGGGCCGATACAATGAGCAGTTCTTC. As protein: CASSPGLAGRYNEQFF.

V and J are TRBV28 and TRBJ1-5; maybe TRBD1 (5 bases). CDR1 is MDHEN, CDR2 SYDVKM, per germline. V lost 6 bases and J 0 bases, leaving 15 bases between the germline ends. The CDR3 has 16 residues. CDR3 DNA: TGTGCCAGCAGGCGGAGGGGCGAAGGTAGCAATCAGCCCCAGCATTTT. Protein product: CASRRRGEGSNQPQHF. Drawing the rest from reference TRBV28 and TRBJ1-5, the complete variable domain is DVKVTQSSRYLVKRTGEKVFLECVQDMDHENMFWYRQDPGLGLRLIYFSYDVKMKEKGDIPEGYSVSREKKERFSLILESASTNQTSMYLCASRRRGEGSNQPQHFGDGTRLSIL.

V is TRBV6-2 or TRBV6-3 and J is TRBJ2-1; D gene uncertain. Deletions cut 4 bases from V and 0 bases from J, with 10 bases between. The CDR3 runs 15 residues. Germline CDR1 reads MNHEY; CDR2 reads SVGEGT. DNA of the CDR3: TGTGCCAGCAGTTCGGCGGTAGGCTCCTACAATGAGCAGTTCTTC. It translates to CASSSAVGSYNEQFF.

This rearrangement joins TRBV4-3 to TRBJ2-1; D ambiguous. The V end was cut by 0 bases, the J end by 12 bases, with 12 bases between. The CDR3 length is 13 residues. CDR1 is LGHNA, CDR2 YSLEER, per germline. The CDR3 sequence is CASSQDLSARQFF. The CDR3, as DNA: TGCGCCAGCAGCCAAGATCTAAGCGCACGGCAGTTCTTC.

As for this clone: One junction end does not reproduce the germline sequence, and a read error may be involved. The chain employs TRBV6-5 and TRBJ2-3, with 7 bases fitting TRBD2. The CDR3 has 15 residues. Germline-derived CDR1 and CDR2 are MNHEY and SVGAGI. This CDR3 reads CATSYTGTTTDTQYF. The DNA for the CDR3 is TGTGCCACCAGTTACACCGGGACTACCACAGATACGCAGTATTTT.

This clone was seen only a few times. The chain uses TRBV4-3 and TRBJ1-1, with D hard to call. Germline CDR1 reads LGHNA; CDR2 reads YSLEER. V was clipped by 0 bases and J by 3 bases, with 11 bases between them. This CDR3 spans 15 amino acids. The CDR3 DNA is TGCGCCAGCAGCCAAGAGGGCCGCGGGGACACTGAAGCTTTCTTT. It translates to CASSQEGRGDTEAFF.

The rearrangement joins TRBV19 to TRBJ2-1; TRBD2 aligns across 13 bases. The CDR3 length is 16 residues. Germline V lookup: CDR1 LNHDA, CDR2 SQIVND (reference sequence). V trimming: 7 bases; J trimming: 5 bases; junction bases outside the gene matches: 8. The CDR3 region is CASTPRGTSGDNEQFF. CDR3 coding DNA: TGTGCCAGTACCCCTAGGGGGACTAGCGGGGACAATGAGCAGTTCTTC.

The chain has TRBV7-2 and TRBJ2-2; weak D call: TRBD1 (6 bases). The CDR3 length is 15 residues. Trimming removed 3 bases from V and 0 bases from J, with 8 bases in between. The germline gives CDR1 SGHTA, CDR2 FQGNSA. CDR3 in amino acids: CASSLDSANTGELFF. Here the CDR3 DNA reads TGTGCCAGCAGCTTGGACAGCGCGAACACCGGGGAGCTGTTTTTT.

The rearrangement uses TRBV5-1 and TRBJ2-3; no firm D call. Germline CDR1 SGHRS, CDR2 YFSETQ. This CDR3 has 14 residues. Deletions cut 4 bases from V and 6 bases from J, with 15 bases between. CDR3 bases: TGCGCCAGCAGCCCAACCACTACTCAGGATACGCAGTATTTT. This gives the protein CASSPTTTQDTQYF.

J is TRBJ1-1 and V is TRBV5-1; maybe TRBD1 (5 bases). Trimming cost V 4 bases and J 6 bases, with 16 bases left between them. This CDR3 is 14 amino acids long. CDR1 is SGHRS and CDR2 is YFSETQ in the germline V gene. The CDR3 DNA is TGCGCCAGCAGCGTGACAGTCTCAGGAGCTGAAGCTTTCTTT. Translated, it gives CASSVTVSGAEAFF.

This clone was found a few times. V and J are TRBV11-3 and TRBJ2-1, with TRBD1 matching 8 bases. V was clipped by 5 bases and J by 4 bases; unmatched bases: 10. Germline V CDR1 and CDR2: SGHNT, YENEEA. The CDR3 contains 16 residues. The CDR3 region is CASSRSPGQGYNEQFF. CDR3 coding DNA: TGTGCCAGCAGCCGGTCCCCTGGACAGGGATACAATGAGCAGTTCTTC.

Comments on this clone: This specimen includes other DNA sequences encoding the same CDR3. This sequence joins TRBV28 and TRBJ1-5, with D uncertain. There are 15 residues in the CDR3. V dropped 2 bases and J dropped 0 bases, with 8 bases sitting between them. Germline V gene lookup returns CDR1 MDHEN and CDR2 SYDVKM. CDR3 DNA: TGTGCCAGCAGTTTAGAGATTTATAGCAATCAGCCCCAGCATTTT. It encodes CASSLEIYSNQPQHF.

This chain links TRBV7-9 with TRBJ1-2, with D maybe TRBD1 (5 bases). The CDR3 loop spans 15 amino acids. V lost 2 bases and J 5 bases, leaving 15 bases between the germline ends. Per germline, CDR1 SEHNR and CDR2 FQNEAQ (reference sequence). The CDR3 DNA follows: TGTGCCAGCAGCTTAACCTACCCAGGGTCTTATGGCTACACCTTC. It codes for CASSLTYPGSYGYTF.

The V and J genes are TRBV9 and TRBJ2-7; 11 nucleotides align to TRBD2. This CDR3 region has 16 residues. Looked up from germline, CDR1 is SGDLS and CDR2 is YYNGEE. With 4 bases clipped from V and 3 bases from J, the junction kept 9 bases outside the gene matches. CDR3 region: CASSRTSGGPYYEQYF. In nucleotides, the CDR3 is TGTGCCAGCAGCCGAACTAGCGGGGGCCCCTACTACGAGCAGTACTTC.

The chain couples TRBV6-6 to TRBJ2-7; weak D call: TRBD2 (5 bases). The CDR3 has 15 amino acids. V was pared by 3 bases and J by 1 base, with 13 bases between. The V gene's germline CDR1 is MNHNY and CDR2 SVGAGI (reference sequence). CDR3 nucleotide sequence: TGTGCCAGCAGTTATTCGCCGGGAAATTCCTACGAGCAGTACTTC. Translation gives CASSYSPGNSYEQYF.

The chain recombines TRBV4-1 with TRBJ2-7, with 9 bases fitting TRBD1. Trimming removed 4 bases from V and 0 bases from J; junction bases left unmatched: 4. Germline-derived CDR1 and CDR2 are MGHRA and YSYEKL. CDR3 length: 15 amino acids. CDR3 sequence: CASSLTGGVSYEQYF. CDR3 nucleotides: TGCGCCAGCAGCCTTACAGGGGGCGTCTCCTACGAGCAGTACTTC.

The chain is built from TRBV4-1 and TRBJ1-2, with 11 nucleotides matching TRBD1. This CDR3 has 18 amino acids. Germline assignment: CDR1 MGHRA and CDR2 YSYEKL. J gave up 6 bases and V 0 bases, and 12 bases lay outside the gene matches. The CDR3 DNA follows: TGCGCCAGCAGCCAAGATGAAGGGACAGGGGGATTTGTCAATGGCTACACCTTC. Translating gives CASSQDEGTGGFVNGYTF.

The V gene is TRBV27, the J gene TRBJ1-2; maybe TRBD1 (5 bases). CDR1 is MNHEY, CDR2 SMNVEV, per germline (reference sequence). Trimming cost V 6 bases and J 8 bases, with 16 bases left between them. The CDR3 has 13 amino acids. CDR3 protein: CASSLLRAGGYTF. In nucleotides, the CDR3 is TGTGCCAGCAGCCTACTCAGGGCTGGGGGCTACACCTTC.

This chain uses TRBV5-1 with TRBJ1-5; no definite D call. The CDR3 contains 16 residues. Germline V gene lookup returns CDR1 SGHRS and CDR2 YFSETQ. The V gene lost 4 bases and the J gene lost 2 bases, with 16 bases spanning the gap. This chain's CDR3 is CASSLHVMGGNQPQHF. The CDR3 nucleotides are TGCGCCAGCAGCCTTCATGTTATGGGAGGCAATCAGCCCCAGCATTTT.

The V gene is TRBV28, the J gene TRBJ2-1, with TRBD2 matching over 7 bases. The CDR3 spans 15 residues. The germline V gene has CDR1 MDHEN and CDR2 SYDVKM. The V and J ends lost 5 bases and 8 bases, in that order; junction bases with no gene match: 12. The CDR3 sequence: CASSPAGVAAHEQFF. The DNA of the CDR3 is TGTGCCAGCAGTCCCGCGGGGGTAGCGGCCCATGAGCAGTTCTTC.

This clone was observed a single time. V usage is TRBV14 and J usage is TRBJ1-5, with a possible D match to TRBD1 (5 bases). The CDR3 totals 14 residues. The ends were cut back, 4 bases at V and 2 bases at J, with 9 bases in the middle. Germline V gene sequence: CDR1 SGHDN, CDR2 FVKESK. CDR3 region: CASSLGGGNQPQHF. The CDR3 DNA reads TGTGCCAGCAGCCTCGGGGGGGGCAATCAGCCCCAGCATTTT.

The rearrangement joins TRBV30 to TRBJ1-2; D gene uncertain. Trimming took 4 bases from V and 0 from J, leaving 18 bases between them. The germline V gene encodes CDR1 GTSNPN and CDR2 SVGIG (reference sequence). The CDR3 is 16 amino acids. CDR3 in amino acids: CAWTRLSGPANYGYTF. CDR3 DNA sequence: TGTGCCTGGACCAGACTATCGGGCCCAGCTAACTATGGCTACACCTTC.

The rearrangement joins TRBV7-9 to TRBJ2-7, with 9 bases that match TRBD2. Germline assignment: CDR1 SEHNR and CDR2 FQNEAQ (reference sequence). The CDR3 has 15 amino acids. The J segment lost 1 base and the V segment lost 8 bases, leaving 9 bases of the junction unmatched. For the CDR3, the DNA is TGTGCCAGCGGGGCGGGAGGGTACCCGTCCTACGAGCAGTACTTC. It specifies CASGAGGYPSYEQYF.

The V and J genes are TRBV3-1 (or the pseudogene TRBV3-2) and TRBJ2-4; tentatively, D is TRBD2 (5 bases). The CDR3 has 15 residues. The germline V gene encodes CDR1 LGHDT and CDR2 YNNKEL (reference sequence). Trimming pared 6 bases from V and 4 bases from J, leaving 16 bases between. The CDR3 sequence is CASSQRTDPKNIQYF. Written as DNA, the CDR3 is TGTGCCAGCAGTCAGAGGACTGACCCAAAAAACATTCAGTACTTC.

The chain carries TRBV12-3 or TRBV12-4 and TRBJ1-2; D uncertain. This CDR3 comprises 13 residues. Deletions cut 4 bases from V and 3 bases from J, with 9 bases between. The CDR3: CASSSVLDYGYTF. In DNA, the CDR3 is TGTGCCAGCAGTTCGGTACTGGACTATGGCTACACCTTC.

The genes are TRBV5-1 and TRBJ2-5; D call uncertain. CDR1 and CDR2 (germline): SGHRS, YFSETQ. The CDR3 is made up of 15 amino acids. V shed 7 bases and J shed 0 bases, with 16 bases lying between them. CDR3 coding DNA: TGCGCCAGCTTTCCCTACCCGGCGGACCAAGAGACCCAGTACTTC. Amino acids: CASFPYPADQETQYF.

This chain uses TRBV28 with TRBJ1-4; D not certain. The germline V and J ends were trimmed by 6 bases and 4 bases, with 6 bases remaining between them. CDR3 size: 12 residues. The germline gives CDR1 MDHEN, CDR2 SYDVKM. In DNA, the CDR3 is TGTGCCAGCAGCCTCTTTAATGAAAAACTGTTTTTT. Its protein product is CASSLFNEKLFF.